The entry below gives a single T cell receptor (beta chain) sequence along with its context. The antigen remains undetermined. The sample carries other DNA sequences with the same CDR3. V lost 0 bases and J 0 bases, leaving 3 bases between the germline ends. Germline V lookup: CDR1 KGHSH, CDR2 LQKENI. The CDR3 loop spans 13 amino acids. The data stem from a study of OX40 agonist ivuxolimab in advanced cancers. Study context: At 0.01 to 10 mg/kg, ivuxolimab was administered intravenously to patients every 2 weeks. Dose-escalation subjects each had hepatocellular carcinoma, melanoma, renal cell or head and neck cancer. Patients achieving partial responses numbered three: one hepatocellular carcinoma case and two cutaneous melanoma cases.

Whole-study findings and limits: CD4+ and CD8+ blood T cells expanded clonally by week 6 at 0.1 to 3.0 mg/kg.

The assay was immunoSEQ multiplex PCR, and TCRdb's table has in-frame clones only and misses some. In the table there are 100,000 to 150,000 clones, 75% to 95% of which are singletons. This receptor was identified in an adult with an advanced solid tumor such as melanoma, head and neck, liver or kidney cancer. This sequence joins TRBV18 and TRBJ2-7; D gene uncertain. Sequences were derived from CD4+ or CD8+ T cells sorted from blood, sampled in a trial of the OX40 agonist ivuxolimab. The CDR3 nucleotides are TGTGCCAGCTCACCACCGAGCTCCTACGAGCAGTACTTC. Amino acid sequence: CASSPPSSYEQYF.